What follows are 27 T cell receptor beta chains derived from one specimen sequenced in a study of CD8+ T cells in alopecia areata. TCR sequencing used cDNA made by reverse transcription of extracted RNA. Profiling relied on immunoSEQ multiplex PCR, and the TCRdb table lists in-frame clones only, not all of them. The top ten hold 16% of the sample, which has about 100,000 clones, about three fifths seen once. As for treatment: oral pan-JAK inhibitor, 5-10 mg twice daily. Source: CD8+ T cells sorted from blood, taken around week 55, from a patient treated with tofacitinib. All receptors come from a human donor with alopecia areata.

This chain uses TRBV5-1 with TRBJ2-5, with a possible D match to TRBD1 (6 bases). The CDR3 covers 12 residues. The germline V gene encodes CDR1 SGHRS and CDR2 YFSETQ. The V end lost 6 bases, the J end lost 7 bases, and 13 bases lay between the germline ends. The CDR3 DNA follows: TGCGCCAGCATGGACAGAGCTTCGACCCAGTACTTC. It specifies CASMDRASTQYF.

This clone turned up a few times. The rearrangement joins TRBV4-1 to TRBJ1-5; TRBD1 might be the D (5 bases). V shed 0 bases and J shed 5 bases, with 17 bases lying between them. There are 17 residues in the CDR3. The V gene's germline CDR1 is MGHRA and CDR2 YSYEKL. The CDR3 region is CASSQDGSGGGYQPQHF. CDR3 sequence (DNA): TGCGCCAGCAGCCAAGACGGGTCGGGGGGTGGATATCAGCCCCAGCATTTT.

In this sample, this clone turned up a few times. This chain links TRBV27 with TRBJ1-6, with 7 bases aligning to TRBD1. CDR3 length: 15 residues. Germline assignment: CDR1 MNHEY and CDR2 SMNVEV (reference sequence). V shed 3 bases and J 7 bases; nucleotides not matched to a gene: 6. For the CDR3, the DNA is TGTGCCAGCAGTTTGCCAGGGGGTGGGAATTCACCCCTCCACTTT. The encoded protein is CASSLPGGGNSPLHF.

The V gene is TRBV25-1, the J gene TRBJ1-2, with D maybe TRBD1 (5 bases). This CDR3 spans 13 amino acids. Germline CDR1 MGHDK, CDR2 SYGVNS. Between the trimmed V and J ends, which lost 6 bases and 4 bases, there was a span of 12 bases. CDR3 bases: TGTGCCAGCAGGGGGGGACTCAGCTATGGCTACACCTTC. Protein: CASRGGLSYGYTF.

This sequence joins TRBV10-3 and TRBJ2-7, with D perhaps being TRBD1 or TRBD2 (5 bases each). The CDR3 has 12 amino acids. Germline V lookup: CDR1 ENHRY, CDR2 SYGVKD. Deletions cut 10 bases from V and 2 bases from J, with 12 bases between. DNA of the CDR3: TGTGCCACCCGGGACGCCCCCTACGAGCAGTACTTC. It codes for CATRDAPYEQYF.

This clone appeared a few times. The V and J genes are TRBV25-1 and TRBJ2-3; the match to TRBD1 covers 8 bases. J lost 0 bases, V lost 1 base, and 6 bases had no gene match. The CDR3 totals 17 residues. Germline loops: CDR1 MGHDK, CDR2 SYGVNS. This CDR3 is CASSEWETGGSTDTQYF. The CDR3 DNA sequence: TGTGCCAGCAGTGAATGGGAAACAGGGGGGAGCACAGATACGCAGTATTTT.

The chain is built from TRBV13 and TRBJ2-1, with 9 bases matching TRBD1. Germline CDR1 PRHDT, CDR2 FYEKMQ (reference sequence). The CDR3 has 16 residues. V lost 0 bases and J lost 5; bases outside the gene matches: 5. The chain's CDR3 is CASSLGPGQGHNEQFF. CDR3 nucleotide sequence: TGTGCCAGCAGCTTAGGTCCGGGACAGGGTCACAATGAGCAGTTCTTC.

This clone was seen once. The V call is TRBV9, the J call TRBJ2-3; D remains ambiguous. The germline gives CDR1 SGDLS, CDR2 YYNGEE. CDR3 size: 14 residues. Deletions cut 0 bases from V and 6 bases from J, with 11 bases between. CDR3 sequence reads: CASSVAGKGDTQYF. CDR3 bases: TGTGCCAGCAGCGTAGCAGGAAAAGGGGATACGCAGTATTTT.

A few counts support this clone. J is TRBJ2-5 and V is TRBV29-1; D is unclear. The germline CDR1 and CDR2 sequences are SQVTM and ANQGSEA. The CDR3 sequence is 13 residues long. The V gene lost 1 base and the J gene lost 5 bases, with 11 bases spanning the gap. The CDR3 coding sequence is TGCAGCGTTGAAGGGGGATCGGGCGAGACCCAGTACTTC. Translating gives CSVEGGSGETQYF.

V and J are TRBV19 and TRBJ1-5; weak D call: TRBD1 (6 bases). Per germline, CDR1 LNHDA and CDR2 SQIVND (reference sequence). Trimming shortened V by 5 bases and J by 5 bases, and 10 bases separated the two germline ends. The CDR3 extends over 13 amino acids. The CDR3 sequence: CASSWGADQPQHF. As DNA, the CDR3 is TGTGCCAGTAGTTGGGGGGCCGATCAGCCCCAGCATTTT.

This clone has more than one count but fewer than ten. This chain connects TRBV7-9 to TRBJ1-6, with TRBD1 matching 7 bases. Trimming removed 5 bases from V and 10 bases from J; junction bases left unmatched: 14. The length of the CDR3 is 16 residues. CDR1 is SEHNR, CDR2 FQNEAQ, per germline (reference sequence). The CDR3 coding sequence is TGTGCCAGCAGCCCAACCCAGACAGGGCTAAGCTCACCCCTCCACTTT. The encoded protein is CASSPTQTGLSSPLHF.

This clone was counted a few times. The rearrangement joins TRBV5-1 to TRBJ2-1; D may be TRBD1 or TRBD2 (6 bases each). CDR1 and CDR2 (germline): SGHRS, YFSETQ. V was cut by 3 bases and J by 7 bases, with 14 bases left in between. This CDR3 has 14 amino acids. The CDR3 DNA reads as TGCGCCAGCAGCTCGGGACATCGGGGGAATGAGCAGTTCTTC. It is translated as CASSSGHRGNEQFF.

This clone was seen a handful of times. This chain uses TRBV7-8 with TRBJ2-5; 9 bases are shared with TRBD1. With 5 bases clipped from V and 1 base from J, the junction kept 5 bases outside the gene matches. The CDR3 spans 15 residues. Germline V gene data show CDR1 as SGHVS and CDR2 as FQNEAQ. In nucleotides, the CDR3 is TGTGCCAGCAGCAACCGGGACAGGGCCCAAGAGACCCAGTACTTC. Encoded protein: CASSNRDRAQETQYF.

This clone was picked up one time. The genes are TRBV11-2 and TRBJ2-7; maybe TRBD1 (5 bases). V was cut by 5 bases and J by 3 bases, with 11 bases left in between. From germline, CDR1 is SGHAT and CDR2 FQNNGV. This CDR3 is built from 13 residues. The CDR3, as DNA: TGTGCCAGCAGCCTAGTGGGGCTCTACGAGCAGTACTTC. Translation gives CASSLVGLYEQYF. Complete variable domain (other parts from reference TRBV11-2 and TRBJ2-7): EAGVAQSPRYKIIEKRQSVAFWCNPISGHATLYWYQQILGQGPKLLIQFQNNGVVDDSQLPKDRFSAERLKGVDSTLKIQPAKLEDSAVYLCASSLVGLYEQYFGPGTRLTVT.

The J gene is TRBJ2-4, the V gene TRBV5-6; 9 bases agree with TRBD1. With 3 bases clipped from V and 0 bases from J, the junction kept 1 base outside the gene matches. CDR3 size: 15 residues. Germline V CDR1 and CDR2: SGHDT, YYEEEE. The CDR3 loop reads CASSWGQGAKNIQYF. CDR3 in DNA: TGTGCCAGCAGCTGGGGACAGGGAGCCAAAAACATTCAGTACTTC.

V is TRBV4-2 and J is TRBJ2-1; 7 positions match TRBD1. The CDR3 runs 17 residues. J lost 2 bases, V lost 2 bases, and 9 bases had no gene match. CDR1 and CDR2 from the germline V gene are LGHNA and YNFKEQ. The CDR3 region has the DNA TGTGCCAGCAGCCAATACCCCGGGACAGACCCCTACAATGAGCAGTTCTTC. Translating it yields CASSQYPGTDPYNEQFF.

This clone was found a few times. The chain combines TRBV7-9 with TRBJ2-2, with D perhaps matching TRBD1 (5 bases). V was pared by 3 bases and J by 1 base, with 6 bases between. Germline loops: CDR1 SEHNR, CDR2 FQNEAQ (reference sequence). There are 14 residues in the CDR3. The CDR3 spells CASSLGRNTGELFF. Written as DNA, the CDR3 is TGTGCCAGCAGCTTGGGGCGGAACACCGGGGAGCTGTTTTTT.

The chain joins TRBV29-1 to TRBJ2-7; 10 bases are a match to TRBD1. V shed 4 bases, J shed 2 bases, and the junction held 11 bases outside the gene matches. Germline values: CDR1 SQVTM, CDR2 ANQGSEA. The CDR3 length is 16 residues. CDR3 in amino acids: CSVGFGTGVAPYEQYF. The CDR3, as DNA: TGCAGCGTTGGCTTCGGGACAGGGGTTGCTCCCTACGAGCAGTACTTC.

This chain links TRBV29-1 with TRBJ1-2; no definite D call. The V gene lost 5 bases and the J gene lost 1 base, with 5 bases spanning the gap. In germline, CDR1 is SQVTM, CDR2 ANQGSEA. The CDR3 is made up of 11 amino acids. The CDR3 is CSVPSNYGYTF. DNA of the CDR3: TGCAGCGTTCCCAGTAACTATGGCTACACCTTC.

The chain is built from TRBV2 and TRBJ1-5; 8 nucleotides line up with TRBD1. The germline gives CDR1 SNHLY, CDR2 FYNNEI. After removal of 6 bases from V and 0 bases from J, the junction contained 1 base not matched to a gene. CDR3 length: 14 amino acids. CDR3 residues: CASRGQVSNQPQHF. The CDR3 coding sequence is TGTGCCAGCAGGGGACAGGTTAGCAATCAGCCCCAGCATTTT.

This clone has only one observation. This chain uses TRBV6-5 with TRBJ2-2, with D possibly TRBD2 on 6 matching bases. Trimming cost V 4 bases and J 3 bases, with 12 bases left between them. Germline V gives CDR1 MNHEY, CDR2 SVGAGI. The CDR3 sequence is 15 residues long. This CDR3 is CASSSYGTYTGELFF. CDR3 sequence (DNA): TGTGCCAGCAGTTCTTACGGGACTTACACCGGGGAGCTGTTTTTT.

This clone has just a few counts. The chain is built from TRBV19 and TRBJ2-1; 8 nucleotides match TRBD2. The J segment lost 4 bases and the V segment lost 3 bases, leaving 5 bases of the junction unmatched. Germline V gene sequence: CDR1 LNHDA, CDR2 SQIVND (reference sequence). The CDR3 sequence is 15 residues long. The CDR3 DNA follows: TGTGCCAGTAGTATTTCCGGGGGGGATTACAATGAGCAGTTCTTC. Its translation is CASSISGGDYNEQFF.

This clone was found many times. V is TRBV11-3 and J is TRBJ2-3, with D possibly TRBD1 on 6 matching bases. V was clipped by 4 bases and J by 0 bases, with 8 bases between them. Germline assignment: CDR1 SGHNT and CDR2 YENEEA. CDR3 length: 14 residues. Written as DNA, the CDR3 is TGTGCCAGCAGCTCGGACAGAAGCACAGATACGCAGTATTTT. This translates into CASSSDRSTDTQYF. Together with reference TRBV11-3 and TRBJ2-3, the CDR3 gives the full variable domain: EAGVVQSPRYKIIEKKQPVAFWCNPISGHNTLYWYLQNLGQGPELLIRYENEEAVDDSQLPKDRFSAERLKGVDSTLKIQPAELGDSAVYLCASSSDRSTDTQYFGPGTRLTVL.

This sequence joins TRBV30 and TRBJ1-1; D not certain. Trimming left V 4 bases short and J 7 bases short, with 10 bases between. CDR3 length: 11 amino acids. Germline loops: CDR1 GTSNPN, CDR2 SVGIG (reference sequence). In DNA form, the CDR3 reads TGTGCCTGGATGAAACAGCTTGAAGCTTTCTTT. Protein: CAWMKQLEAFF.

The V call is TRBV7-9, the J call TRBJ2-2; D unresolved. The V end lost 2 bases, the J end lost 9 bases, and 7 bases lay between the germline ends. Germline CDR1 SEHNR, CDR2 FQNEAQ (reference sequence). CDR3 length: 12 residues. CDR3 loop: CASSLPRRELFF. The CDR3 DNA sequence: TGTGCCAGCAGCTTACCGCGCCGGGAGCTGTTTTTT.

V is TRBV29-1 and J is TRBJ2-7, with a possible D match to TRBD1 (6 bases). This CDR3 contains 13 residues. CDR1 and CDR2 (germline): SQVTM, ANQGSEA. V dropped 6 bases and J dropped 7 bases, with 19 bases sitting between them. CDR3 sequence (DNA): TGCAGCGTCGCCGGGACAAGGCTCTTTGAGCAGTACTTC. This gives the protein CSVAGTRLFEQYF.

This chain uses TRBV13 with TRBJ1-2; D remains unclear. There are 15 residues in the CDR3. Germline-derived CDR1 and CDR2 are PRHDT and FYEKMQ (reference sequence). Between the trimmed V and J ends, which lost 3 bases and 0 bases, there was a span of 11 bases. Written as DNA, the CDR3 is TGTGCCAGCAGCTTGTACAGCAAGGCTAACTATGGCTACACCTTC. This translates into CASSLYSKANYGYTF.